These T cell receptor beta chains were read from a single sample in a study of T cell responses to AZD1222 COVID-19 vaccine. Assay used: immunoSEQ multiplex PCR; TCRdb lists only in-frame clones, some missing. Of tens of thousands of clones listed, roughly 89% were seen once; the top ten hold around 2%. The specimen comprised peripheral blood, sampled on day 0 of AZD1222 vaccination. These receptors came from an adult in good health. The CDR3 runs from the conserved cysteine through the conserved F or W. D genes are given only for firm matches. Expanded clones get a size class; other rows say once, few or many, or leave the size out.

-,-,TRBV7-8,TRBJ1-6,TGTGCCAGCAGCTTTGGGGGGCCCCTCCACTTT,CASSFGGPLHF
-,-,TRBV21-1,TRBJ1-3,TGTGCCAGGTTTCTGACAAACCCCTCTGGAAACACCATATATTTT,CARFLTNPSGNTIYF
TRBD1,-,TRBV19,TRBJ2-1,TGTGCCAGTAGTAATGACAGGGGCGGAAGGTCCTTGGTCTTC,CASSNDRGGRSLVF
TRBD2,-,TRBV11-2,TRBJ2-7,TGTGCCAGCAGCTACCCTACAGCGGGGTACGAGCAGTACTTC,CASSYPTAGYEQYF
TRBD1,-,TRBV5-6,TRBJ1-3,TGTGCCAGCAGCTTAACAGGGGGCTCTGGAAACACCATATATTTT,CASSLTGGSGNTIYF
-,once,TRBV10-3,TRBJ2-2,TGTGCCATCACCAAGAACACCGGGGAGCTGTTTTTT,CAITKNTGELFF
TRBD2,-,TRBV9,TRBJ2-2,TGTGCCAGCAGCTATTCGACTAGCCCCGGGGAGCTGTTTTTT,CASSYSTSPGELFF
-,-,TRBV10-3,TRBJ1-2,TGTGCCATCAGTGGTGAGGGAAACTCCTATGGCTACACCTTC,CAISGEGNSYGYTF
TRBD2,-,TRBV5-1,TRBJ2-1,TGCGCCAGCAGCTTGGGACTAGCGGGAGGGTTGTACAATGAGCAGTTCTTC,CASSLGLAGGLYNEQFF
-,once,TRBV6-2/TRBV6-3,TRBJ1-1,TGTGCCAGCAGTTACTCCCTCACAGGGAACCTCATGGCCTACACTGAAGCTTTCTTT,CASSYSLTGNLMAYTEAFF
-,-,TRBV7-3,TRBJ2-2,TGTGCCAGCAGCCCAGGGGTGAACACCGGGGAGCTGTTTTTT,CASSPGVNTGELFF
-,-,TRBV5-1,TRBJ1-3,TGCGCCAGCAGCCTGCAGACTGGAAACACCATATATTTT,CASSLQTGNTIYF
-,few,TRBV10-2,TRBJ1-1,TGCGCCAGCAGGGCGGGATTCGGGGCTTTCTTT,CASRAGFGAFF
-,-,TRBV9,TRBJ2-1,TGTGCCAGCAGCGTAGGGCAGAACAATGAGCAGTTCTTC,CASSVGQNNEQFF
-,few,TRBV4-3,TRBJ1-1,TGCGCCAGCAGCCGGGGCCGGGGCTTTGAACCGAACACTGAAGCTTTCTTT,CASSRGRGFEPNTEAFF
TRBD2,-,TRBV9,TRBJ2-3,TGTGCCAGCAGCGTCGCGCGGGAGGGTAATACGCAGTATTTT,CASSVAREGNTQYF
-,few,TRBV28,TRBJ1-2,TGTGCCAGCAGCCTAGTAGGGGGACCTGACTATGGCTACACCTTC,CASSLVGGPDYGYTF
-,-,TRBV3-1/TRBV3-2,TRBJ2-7,TGTGCCAGCAGCCAAGGGTTGACTAGTTTGTACGAGCAGTACTTC,CASSQGLTSLYEQYF
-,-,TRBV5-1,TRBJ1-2,TGCGCCAGCAGCTTTAATGGGGTTTTGAGTGGCTACACCTTC,CASSFNGVLSGYTF
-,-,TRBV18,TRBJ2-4,TGTGCCAGCTCACCACCGGGGGGCCCGGGCCAAAACATTCAGTACTTC,CASSPPGGPGQNIQYF
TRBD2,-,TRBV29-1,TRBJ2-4,TGCAGCGTTGCGGGCCTGGAGGCTAGCGGGAGTAAAGGCAAAAACATTCAGTACTTC,CSVAGLEASGSKGKNIQYF
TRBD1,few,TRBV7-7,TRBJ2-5,TGTGCTAGCAGCTATCGACCAGGGGGCGAGGAGACCCAGTACTTC,CASSYRPGGEETQYF
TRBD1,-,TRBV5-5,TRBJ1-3,TGTGCCAGCAGCTTCACAGGGGGTCCCTCTGGAAACACCATATATTTT,CASSFTGGPSGNTIYF
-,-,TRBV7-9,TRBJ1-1,TGTGCCAGCAGCGCGGACGAACGGGTGTGGAACACTGAAGCTTTCTTT,CASSADERVWNTEAFF
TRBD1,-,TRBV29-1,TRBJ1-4,TGCAGCGCCGGGACAGGGGAAGAAAAACTGTTTTTT,CSAGTGEEKLFF
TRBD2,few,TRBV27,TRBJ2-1,TGTGCCAGCAGTTTACTGACTAGCGGGAGCTATGAGCAGTTCTTC,CASSLLTSGSYEQFF
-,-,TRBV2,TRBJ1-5,TGTGCCAGCAGAGCTGGCGAGCCTAATCAGCCCCAGCATTTT,CASRAGEPNQPQHF
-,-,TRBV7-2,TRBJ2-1,TGTGCCAGCAGCTTAGCGCTGGCGGGGAACCATTGGGACAATGAGCAGTTCTTC,CASSLALAGNHWDNEQFF
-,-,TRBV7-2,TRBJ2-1,TGTGCCAGCAGCTTAGCGGGAGGAGCACACAATGAGCAGTTCTTC,CASSLAGGAHNEQFF
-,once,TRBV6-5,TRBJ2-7,TGTGCCAGCAGGGGAGACTCCTACGAGCAGTACTTC,CASRGDSYEQYF
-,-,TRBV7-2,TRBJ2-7,TGTGCCAGCAGCTTTGGGGGAGCTCGCTACGAGCAGTACTTC,CASSFGGARYEQYF
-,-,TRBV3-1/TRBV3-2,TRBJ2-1,TGTGCCAGCAGCCAAGACGGCCTAGACAATGAGCAGTTCTTC,CASSQDGLDNEQFF
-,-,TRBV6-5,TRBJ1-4,TGTGCCAGCAAAGGGGGACAAGGGACTAATGAAAAACTGTTTTTT,CASKGGQGTNEKLFF
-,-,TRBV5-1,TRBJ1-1,TGCGCCAGCAGCCGGGACGGTCAGAACACTGAAGCTTTCTTT,CASSRDGQNTEAFF
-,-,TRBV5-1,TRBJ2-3,TGCGCCAGCAGCTTGGGGCAGGCATCACGGGAAGATACGCAGTATTTT,CASSLGQASREDTQYF
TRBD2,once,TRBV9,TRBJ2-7,TGTGCCAGCAGCCCTGGGACTAGCGGTTCCTACGAGCAGTACTTC,CASSPGTSGSYEQYF
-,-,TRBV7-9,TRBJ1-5,TGTGCCAGCAGCCCAGACCAGGGAGAGCCCCAGCATTTT,CASSPDQGEPQHF
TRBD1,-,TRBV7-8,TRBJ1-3,TGTGCCAGCAGCGCTGGGACAGGGGTAAGAAACACCATATATTTT,CASSAGTGVRNTIYF
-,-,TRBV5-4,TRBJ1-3,TGTGCCAGCAGCGCTGGATCCTCTGGAAACACCATATATTTT,CASSAGSSGNTIYF
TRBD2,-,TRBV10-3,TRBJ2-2,TGTGCCATCCAAGCGGGAACGAACACCGGGGAGCTGTTTTTT,CAIQAGTNTGELFF
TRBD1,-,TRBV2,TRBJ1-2,TGTGCCAGCAGGGGACAGGCTAACTATGGCTACACCTTC,CASRGQANYGYTF
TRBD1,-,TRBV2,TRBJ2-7,TGTGCCAGCAGAGACAGGGTGGGGGAGCAGTACTTC,CASRDRVGEQYF
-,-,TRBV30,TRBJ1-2,TGTGCCTGGAGTACGGGGCACTATGGCTACACCTTC,CAWSTGHYGYTF
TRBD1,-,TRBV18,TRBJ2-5,TGTGCCAGCTCACCGGACAGGGGACTACAAGAGACCCAGTACTTC,CASSPDRGLQETQYF
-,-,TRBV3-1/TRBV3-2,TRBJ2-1,TGTGCCAGCAGCCAGGGGGGCTGGGAGCAGTTCTTC,CASSQGGWEQFF
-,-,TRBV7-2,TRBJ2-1,TGTGCCAGCAGCTTATATAACGAGGATGAGCAGTTCTTC,CASSLYNEDEQFF
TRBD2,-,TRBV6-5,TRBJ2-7,TGTGCCAGCAGTTCTAGCGGGATGAACTCCTACGAGCAGTACTTC,CASSSSGMNSYEQYF
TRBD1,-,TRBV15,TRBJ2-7,TGTGCCACCAGCAGAGTTGCGCCGGGACAGCAGACTTCCTACGAGCAGTACTTC,CATSRVAPGQQTSYEQYF
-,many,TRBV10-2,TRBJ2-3,TGCGCCAGCAGTGAGTCCAGAGCGGCCCCCGCGCAGTATTTT,CASSESRAAPAQYF
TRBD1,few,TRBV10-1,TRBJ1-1,TGCGCCAGCAGTGCTCGAGACAGGGCGTCCTCTGAAGCTTTCTTT,CASSARDRASSEAFF
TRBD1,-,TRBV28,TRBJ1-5,TGTGCCAGCAGTTTATCAGGGGGAAATCAGCCCCAGCATTTT,CASSLSGGNQPQHF
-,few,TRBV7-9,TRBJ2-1,TGTGCCAGCAGCTTAGCGCGGGGGCGGGACAATGAGCAGTTCTTC,CASSLARGRDNEQFF
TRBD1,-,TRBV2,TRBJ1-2,TGTGCCAGCAGCCAGGGGGCGTCTATTGGCTACACCTTC,CASSQGASIGYTF
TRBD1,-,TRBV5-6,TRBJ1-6,TGTGCCAGCAGCTGGACAGGGGTTTCACCCCTCCACTTT,CASSWTGVSPLHF